A selection of T cell receptor beta chains follows, all from one sample in a study of blood T cells in healthy people across ages. TCRdb reprocessed the 5' RACE reads with MiXCR, giving one entry per CDR3 protein. The sample consists of roughly 1,800,000 distinct CDR3 sequences, about 50% of them appearing once. Sequenced input: blood. These receptors all stem from a woman between 40 and 50 years old in good health. Both conserved end residues are part of each CDR3. A D gene is named only where the DNA matches it firmly. For some rows the clone size is stated as once, few or many, or as a class when expanded; others skip it.

DNA	CDR3	size	V	D	J
TGCGCCAGCAGCCGGGGTTACGGAGAGACCCAGTACTTC	CASSRGYGETQYF	few	TRBV5-1	NA	TRBJ2-5
TGCGCCAGCAGCTCAAAACTAGCGGGGGGTAGGTTCTTC	CASSSKLAGGRFF	NA	TRBV5-1	TRBD2	TRBJ2-1
TGTGCCAGCAGTGCGAGAACCTCAAAAGAGGATACGCAGTATTTT	CASSARTSKEDTQYF	NA	TRBV25-1	NA	TRBJ2-3
TGTGCCAGCAGTTCTGTCAGGGAGAACTCAATCTATGGCTACACCTTC	CASSSVRENSIYGYTF	NA	TRBV6-6	NA	TRBJ1-2
TGTGCCAGCAGCCCGGCGACAGGGGACACTGAAGCTTTCTTT	CASSPATGDTEAFF	NA	TRBV7-8	TRBD1	TRBJ1-1
TGCGCCAGCAGCTCAGCCATGGGGGACAGCCAATCACCCCTCCACTTT	CASSSAMGDSQSPLHF	NA	TRBV5-1	TRBD1	TRBJ1-6
TGTGCCAGCAGCTCCCACAGTAGCGAGCAGTACTTC	CASSSHSSEQYF	NA	TRBV7-9	NA	TRBJ2-7
TGTGCCAGCAGCTCCCCTCCCGGGACTAGCCCCGTCACAGATACGCAGTATTTT	CASSSPPGTSPVTDTQYF	few	TRBV7-2	TRBD2	TRBJ2-3
TGTGCCAGCAGCCACCGACTAGCGGGGGGGCGCCTTTTAAAGACCCAGTACTTC	CASSHRLAGGRLLKTQYF	NA	TRBV7-9	TRBD2	TRBJ2-5
TGCGCCAGCAGCTTGGCCGCCAGGGAAGAGACCCAGTACTTC	CASSLAAREETQYF	NA	TRBV5-1	NA	TRBJ2-5
TGTGCCAGCAGCACTCCGGGACCCCGGCGCAATGAGCAGTTCTTC	CASSTPGPRRNEQFF	NA	TRBV7-9	NA	TRBJ2-1
TGTGCCAGCAGATTACAGCCATCCTACGAGCAGTACTTC	CASRLQPSYEQYF	NA	TRBV28	NA	TRBJ2-7
TGTGTCAGCAGCTTAGTTCCAGGGGAAGGGCAAGAGACCCAGTACTTC	CVSSLVPGEGQETQYF	NA	TRBV7-9	NA	TRBJ2-5
TGTGCCAGCAGCTTAAAGGGACATAGTAATTCACCCCTCCACTTT	CASSLKGHSNSPLHF	NA	TRBV7-9	NA	TRBJ1-6
TGTGCCAGCAGCTACCCTTCCTCCTCGGATACGCAGTATTTT	CASSYPSSSDTQYF	NA	TRBV7-9	NA	TRBJ2-3
TGCGCCAGCAGCGTGGGGGCGGCAGACTACGAGCAGTACTTC	CASSVGAADYEQYF	NA	TRBV5-1	NA	TRBJ2-7
TGCAGTGCCGACGGCTCCTACAATGAGCAGTTCTTC	CSADGSYNEQFF	few	TRBV20-1	NA	TRBJ2-1
TGTGCCAGCAGCTTAGTCAAACAGGGACAAGAGACCCAGTACTTC	CASSLVKQGQETQYF	NA	TRBV7-9	NA	TRBJ2-5
TGTGCCAGCAGCTCAGCGGGAGGCAATGGCTACACCTTC	CASSSAGGNGYTF	NA	TRBV11-2	NA	TRBJ1-2
TGCGCCAGCAGCCCCCGAGCGGGGGATTACAATGAGCAGTTCTTC	CASSPRAGDYNEQFF	NA	TRBV4-3	TRBD2	TRBJ2-1
TGTGCCAGCAGTCCCGGGACAGGTGTGTTCGGCTACACCTTC	CASSPGTGVFGYTF	few	TRBV27	TRBD1	TRBJ1-2
TGCAGCGTTGCAGTGGGCAGCTCAGATACGCAGTATTTT	CSVAVGSSDTQYF	NA	TRBV29-1	NA	TRBJ2-3
TGTGCCACGTCTTCTTTGGACCCCCTCTCTGGGGCCAACGTCCTGACTTTC	CATSSLDPLSGANVLTF	NA	TRBV19	NA	TRBJ2-6
TGTGCCAGCAGCTTCAATATAGAGACCCAGTACTTC	CASSFNIETQYF	NA	TRBV5-5	NA	TRBJ2-5
TGTGCCAGCAGCTACAGAAGGGAGAATTACGAGCAGTACTTC	CASSYRRENYEQYF	NA	TRBV9	NA	TRBJ2-7
TGTGCCACCAGCAGAGATCGGGAGAACTATGGCTACACCTTC	CATSRDRENYGYTF	few	TRBV15	NA	TRBJ1-2
TGCAGTGCGCCAGGGGGCGAGAGTTGGGACGAGCAGTACTTC	CSAPGGESWDEQYF	few	TRBV20-1	TRBD1	TRBJ2-7
TGTGCCAGCAGCCAAGATATGCGCCACAATGAGCAGTACTTC	CASSQDMRHNEQYF	NA	TRBV3-1	NA	TRBJ2-7
TGCAGTGCTCCTTTGGGCTCTGGGGCCAACGTCCTGACTTTC	CSAPLGSGANVLTF	few	TRBV20-1	NA	TRBJ2-6
TGTGCCAGCAGTTTGGGACGTACCACCTACGAGCAGTACTTC	CASSLGRTTYEQYF	NA	TRBV27	NA	TRBJ2-7
TGTGCCAGCAGCTTAGTGTTTGGGCGGTCGACTCCCTTGCCAGATACGCAGTATTTT	CASSLVFGRSTPLPDTQYF	NA	TRBV7-6	NA	TRBJ2-3
TGTGCCAGCAGAGACAGGGTCGCTTCACCCCTCCACTTT	CASRDRVASPLHF	NA	TRBV27	TRBD1	TRBJ1-6